The rows below give T cell receptor beta chains drawn from one sample of a study of cytomegalovirus exposure and HLA in healthy donors. Measured with immunoSEQ multiplex PCR; TCRdb has only the in-frame clones, and not every one. This sample yields about 160,000 clones, of which 82% are seen a single time; about 1.6% belongs to the top ten. Specimen: PBMCs. All receptors come from a girl between 10 and 17 years old in good health and CMV-seropositive. CDR3s include the opening cysteine and the closing phenylalanine or tryptophan.

cdr3_aa: CASSLRTGYYGYTF; j_call: TRBJ1-2; v_call: TRBV18
cdr3_aa: CASSARVTGELFF; j_call: TRBJ2-2; v_call: TRBV2
cdr3_aa: CASSENATQGHEQYF; j_call: TRBJ2-7; v_call: TRBV25-1
cdr3_aa: CASSGWDRGWVENTEAFF; j_call: TRBJ1-1; v_call: TRBV13
cdr3_aa: CASSPFAFRDRAYEQYF; j_call: TRBJ2-7; v_call: TRBV27
cdr3_aa: CASSLSGARGGTEAFF; j_call: TRBJ1-1; v_call: TRBV27
cdr3_aa: CASSLVGSDGNTIYF; j_call: TRBJ1-3; v_call: TRBV7-8
cdr3_aa: CASSRELDEQFF; j_call: TRBJ2-1; v_call: TRBV5-1
cdr3_aa: CASSVRDRVLAKNIQYF; j_call: TRBJ2-4; v_call: TRBV28
cdr3_aa: CASSDTSGTQSNTGELFF; j_call: TRBJ2-2; v_call: TRBV25-1
cdr3_aa: CASSGRTGGYEQYF; j_call: TRBJ2-7; v_call: TRBV19
cdr3_aa: CASSTTGTGVGGYTF; j_call: TRBJ1-2; v_call: TRBV6-5
cdr3_aa: CASSQGGGTQETQYF; j_call: TRBJ2-5; v_call: TRBV7-2
cdr3_aa: CATSRDSTGPGNTIYF; j_call: TRBJ1-3; v_call: TRBV15
cdr3_aa: CASSRQGFQAFF; j_call: TRBJ1-1; v_call: TRBV27
cdr3_aa: CASTQTGLMNTEAFF; j_call: TRBJ1-1; v_call: TRBV5-1
cdr3_aa: CASSPPGVSGNTIYF; j_call: TRBJ1-3; v_call: TRBV18
cdr3_aa: CASSLGVTGKDTIYF; j_call: TRBJ1-3; v_call: TRBV5-8
cdr3_aa: CATSGQGYNEQFF; j_call: TRBJ2-1; v_call: TRBV28
cdr3_aa: CARSRQEPEAFF; j_call: TRBJ1-1; v_call: TRBV5-3
cdr3_aa: CASRRENGYTF; j_call: TRBJ1-2; v_call: TRBV28
cdr3_aa: CASSEGSTGAPYGYTF; j_call: TRBJ1-2; v_call: TRBV2
cdr3_aa: CASTQRGATGELFF; j_call: TRBJ2-2; v_call: TRBV6-5
cdr3_aa: CASSLWRFAGGPLEQFF; j_call: TRBJ2-1; v_call: TRBV11-1
cdr3_aa: CASSPWGEGQPQHF; j_call: TRBJ1-5; v_call: TRBV18
cdr3_aa: CATGSGISTDTQYF; j_call: TRBJ2-3; v_call: TRBV28
cdr3_aa: CSVDGGRANYGYTF; j_call: TRBJ1-2; v_call: TRBV29-1
cdr3_aa: CASSSSGRRNEQFF; j_call: TRBJ2-1; v_call: TRBV5-4
cdr3_aa: CASSDPIKPLQFF; j_call: TRBJ2-1; v_call: TRBV7-2
cdr3_aa: CASSPLERSSYEQYF; j_call: TRBJ2-7; v_call: TRBV5-4
cdr3_aa: CASSKGRGGLGEDTQYF; j_call: TRBJ2-3; v_call: TRBV21-1
cdr3_aa: CASSESPSGGFSYNEQFF; j_call: TRBJ2-1; v_call: TRBV10-1
cdr3_aa: CASSFLAGVSFSSYNEQFF; j_call: TRBJ2-1; v_call: TRBV7-8
cdr3_aa: CAREDRVNEKLFF; j_call: TRBJ1-4; v_call: TRBV6-6
cdr3_aa: CAWSVQREQYF; j_call: TRBJ2-7; v_call: TRBV30
cdr3_aa: CASSDMWTSGGTGELFF; j_call: TRBJ2-2; v_call: TRBV9
cdr3_aa: CASSQDASGGPSSTDTQYF; j_call: TRBJ2-3; v_call: TRBV4-3
cdr3_aa: CSVEDSSGANVLTF; j_call: TRBJ2-6; v_call: TRBV29-1
cdr3_aa: CATTWAGAGNQPQHF; j_call: TRBJ1-5; v_call: TRBV15
cdr3_aa: CASSLVFSTRRSYNEQFF; j_call: TRBJ2-1; v_call: TRBV7-2
cdr3_aa: CASSYRGGFSYEQYF; j_call: TRBJ2-7; v_call: TRBV6-5
cdr3_aa: CASSLTGGSNEKLFF; j_call: TRBJ1-4; v_call: TRBV5-4
cdr3_aa: CASSGASVGNTEAFF; j_call: TRBJ1-1; v_call: TRBV6-6
cdr3_aa: CASSWGTGEAEAFF; j_call: TRBJ1-1; v_call: TRBV7-9
cdr3_aa: CASSLTGGYNQPQHF; j_call: TRBJ1-5; v_call: TRBV7-2
cdr3_aa: CASSLSGQTSYNEQFF; j_call: TRBJ2-1; v_call: TRBV5-1
cdr3_aa: CAGTRTGLYGYTF; j_call: TRBJ1-2; v_call: TRBV5-6
cdr3_aa: CASSRLPAGVFDEQFF; j_call: TRBJ2-1; v_call: TRBV28
cdr3_aa: CASSSSLGGEGTYEQYF; j_call: TRBJ2-7; v_call: TRBV4-1
cdr3_aa: CASSTRGGNYGYTF; j_call: TRBJ1-2; v_call: TRBV7-9
cdr3_aa: CATRAGGVRETQYF; j_call: TRBJ2-5; v_call: TRBV15
cdr3_aa: CASSLGDRAREQYF; j_call: TRBJ2-7; v_call: TRBV5-6
cdr3_aa: CSVAGTYEQYF; j_call: TRBJ2-7; v_call: TRBV29-1